The present entry profiles one TCR beta chain with its context. Its target is unknown. This clone may be a read error of a much larger clone one base away. The data were taken from a study of T cells in Graves' hyperthyroidism and ophthalmopathy. The CDR3 regions of TCR beta were amplified from RNA transcripts. TCR CDR3 regions were first amplified by RT-PCR with HTBI primers. TCRdb re-called the multiplex PCR reads through MiXCR, storing one row per CDR3 protein. The table lists 300,000 to 500,000 distinct CDR3 sequences, 14% to 15% of them singletons. Uncontrolled infection, other autoimmune disease, pregnancy or lactation disqualified patients from enrolment. The study based diagnoses on clinical symptoms, serum thyroxine and TRAb, thyroid ultrasound and orbital computed tomography. The authors took PBMCs from 8.5 to 10 ml fresh peripheral blood. The V end was cut by 6 bases, the J end by 7 bases, with 22 bases between. This CDR3 has 16 residues. Germline V lookup: CDR1 MDHEN, CDR2 SYDVKM.

General study results and limits: Stable hyperthyroidism was told apart from ophthalmopathy by a model built on 13 V-J features.

The sample was blood. This chain uses TRBV28 with TRBJ1-5; D might be TRBD1 (6 bases). The sequence came from a woman aged 30 to 39 with Graves' hyperthyroidism. The CDR3 reads CASRAHVGGRLQPQHF. The CDR3 bases are TGTGCCAGCAGGGCCCACGTGGGGGGCCGTCTACAGCCCCAGCATTTT.